This note documents a single TCR beta chain sequence. Its cognate antigen is unknown. These data come from a study of T cell repertoires in cytomegalovirus infection. The junction had 7 bases not matched to a gene; V was cut back by 4 bases and J by 5 bases. Germline-derived CDR1 and CDR2 are SGHTA and FQGNSA. The CDR3 is 15 residues long. MiXCR was run by TCRdb on the reads, yielding one entry per CDR3 protein. The table has roughly 570,000 distinct CDR3 sequences, 40% seen once; the top ten hold about half. The chain uses TRBV7-2 and TRBJ1-4; TRBD1 matches at 7 bases. The receptor was derived from a human donor in good health (CMV status not recorded). Some clones in this sample may be carry-over from other donors' samples. The material was cultured PBMCs, obtained from culture after CMV antigen stimulation. CDR3 loop: CASSSLGTVNEKLFF. CDR3 coding DNA: TGTGCCAGCAGCTCTCTGGGGACAGTAAATGAAAAACTGTTTTTT.